These 9 T cell receptor beta chains were all obtained from the same sample, sequenced in a study of shared T cell receptors in the human thymus. Profiled with immunoSEQ multiplex PCR; TCRdb holds only in-frame clones, not every one. The data show 500,000 to 550,000 clones, around 78% seen once. The same sample was also used in a study of human thymus T cells.

The specimen was thymocytes. Receptors were obtained from a boy less than two years old with a congenital heart defect.

The gene calls are TRBV14 and TRBJ1-2, with TRBD1 as a possible D gene (6 bases). The CDR3 consists of 14 residues. The V end lost 3 bases, the J end lost 0 bases, and 8 bases lay between the germline ends. Germline V gene sequence: CDR1 SGHDN, CDR2 FVKESK. The CDR3 DNA reads TGTGCCAGCAGCCATCAGGGGTCTAACTATGGCTACACCTTC. Translating gives CASSHQGSNYGYTF.

This clone is a singleton in its sample. The rearrangement joins TRBV19 to TRBJ2-5; TRBD2 matches at 7 bases. CDR1 LNHDA and CDR2 SQIVND come from the germline V gene (reference sequence). The trim removed 5 bases at V and 5 bases at J, leaving 8 bases unmatched. The CDR3 has 14 amino acids. The CDR3 DNA sequence: TGTGCCAGTAGTCCGGGACTACCGGGGGAGACCCAGTACTTC. It specifies CASSPGLPGETQYF.

The chain couples TRBV5-8 to TRBJ1-5; TRBD1 is a possible D gene (5 bases). Germline V gives CDR1 SGHTS, CDR2 YDEGEE. V lost 4 bases to trimming and J lost 3 bases, with 20 bases between them. The CDR3 is made up of 17 amino acids. In nucleotides, the CDR3 is TGTGCCAGCAGCGGGCTCGGACATCTCTCCTTCAATCAGCCCCAGCATTTT. This codes for CASSGLGHLSFNQPQHF.

A few counts support this clone. The chain couples TRBV2 to TRBJ2-1, with 12 nucleotides matching TRBD2. In germline, CDR1 is SNHLY, CDR2 FYNNEI. This CDR3 comprises 21 residues. J was trimmed by 6 bases and V by 0 bases; bases with no gene match: 18. The CDR3 loop is CASSEASPVPSSGRAGNEQFF. Written as DNA, the CDR3 is TGTGCCAGCAGTGAAGCGAGTCCGGTGCCGTCTAGCGGGAGGGCCGGCAATGAGCAGTTCTTC.

This clone was observed a few times. The V and J genes are TRBV6-5 and TRBJ2-5; a weak D match, TRBD2 (6 bases). The CDR3 has 16 amino acids. Looked up from germline, CDR1 is MNHEY and CDR2 is SVGAGI. Between the trimmed V and J ends, which lost 2 bases and 0 bases, there was a span of 13 bases. This chain's CDR3 is CASSYRRDQNQETQYF. The CDR3, as DNA: TGTGCCAGCAGTTACAGGCGGGATCAGAACCAAGAGACCCAGTACTTC.

The chain recombines TRBV4-3 with TRBJ2-2; TRBD2 matches at 9 bases. V dropped 4 bases and J dropped 0; count of bases not matched to a gene: 6. Germline CDR1 and CDR2: LGHNA and YSLEER. This CDR3 has 17 amino acids. CDR3 bases: TGCGCCAGCAGCCGAGGACGACTAGCGGCGAACACCGGGGAGCTGTTTTTT. Amino acid sequence: CASSRGRLAANTGELFF.

The chain recombines TRBV5-1 with TRBJ2-7; tentative D call: TRBD2 (6 bases). Trimming left V 7 bases short and J 1 base short, with 15 bases between. The CDR3 spans 14 residues. Germline V CDR1 and CDR2: SGHRS, YFSETQ. CDR3 in amino acids: CASHSDYLSYEQYF. In DNA form, the CDR3 reads TGCGCCAGCCACTCGGACTACCTATCCTACGAGCAGTACTTC.

CDR3 loop: CASSPLDWQGNEQYF. In DNA form, the CDR3 reads TGCGCCAGCAGTCCCCTTGATTGGCAGGGGAACGAGCAGTACTTC. This chain uses TRBV23-1 with TRBJ2-7, with D maybe TRBD1 (6 bases). TRBV23-1 is an open reading frame whose function is uncertain. The CDR3 consists of 15 residues. The germline V and J ends were trimmed by 4 bases and 5 bases, with 18 bases remaining between them.

This clone was observed a single time. The rearrangement joins TRBV7-3 to TRBJ2-3, with 13 nucleotides matching TRBD2. Germline V gene data show CDR1 as SGHTA and CDR2 as FQGTGA. V shed 0 bases and J 4 bases; nucleotides not matched to a gene: 1. This CDR3 is built from 16 residues. CDR3 sequence: CASSLTGLAGSDTQYF. The CDR3 region has the DNA TGTGCCAGCAGCTTAACGGGACTAGCGGGATCAGATACGCAGTATTTT.